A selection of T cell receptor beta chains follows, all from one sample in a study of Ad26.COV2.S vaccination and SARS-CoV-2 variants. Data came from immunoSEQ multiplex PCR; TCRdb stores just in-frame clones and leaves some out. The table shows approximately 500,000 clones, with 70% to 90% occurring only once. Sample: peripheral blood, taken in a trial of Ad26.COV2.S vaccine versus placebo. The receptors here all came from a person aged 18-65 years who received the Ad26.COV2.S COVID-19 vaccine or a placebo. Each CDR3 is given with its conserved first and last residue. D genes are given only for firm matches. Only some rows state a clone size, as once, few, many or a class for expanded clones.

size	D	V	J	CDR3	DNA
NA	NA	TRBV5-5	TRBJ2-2	CASSLGTLGELFF	TGTGCCAGCAGCTTGGGGACTCTCGGGGAGCTGTTTTTT
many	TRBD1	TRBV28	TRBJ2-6	CAIPQGQGRSGANVLTF	TGTGCCATCCCCCAGGGACAGGGTCGCTCTGGGGCCAACGTCCTGACTTTC
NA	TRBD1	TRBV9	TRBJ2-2	CASSAGQGRELFF	TGTGCCAGCAGCGCTGGACAGGGTCGGGAGCTGTTTTTT
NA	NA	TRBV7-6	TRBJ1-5	CASSLAGREGNQPQHF	TGTGCCAGCAGCTTAGCGGGCAGGGAGGGCAATCAGCCCCAGCATTTT
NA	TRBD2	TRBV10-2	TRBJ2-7	CASRLAGDEYEQYF	TGCGCCAGCAGACTGGCGGGAGATGAATACGAGCAGTACTTC
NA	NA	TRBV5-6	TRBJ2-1	CASSPSWAPYNEQFF	TGTGCCAGCAGCCCCTCCTGGGCCCCTTACAATGAGCAGTTCTTC
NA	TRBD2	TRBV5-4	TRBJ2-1	CASSLGGSGSRANEQFF	TGTGCCAGCAGCTTGGGAGGGAGCGGGAGTCGGGCCAATGAGCAGTTCTTC
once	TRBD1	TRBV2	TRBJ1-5	CASSEAGQGATSQHF	TGTGCCAGCAGTGAAGCGGGACAGGGGGCTACGTCCCAGCATTTT
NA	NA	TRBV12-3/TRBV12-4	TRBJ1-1	CASSRTGNTEAFF	TGTGCCAGCAGCCGTACAGGGAACACTGAAGCTTTCTTT
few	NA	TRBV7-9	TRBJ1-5	CASSREGLSNQPQHF	TGTGCCAGCAGCCGGGAGGGCCTTAGCAATCAGCCCCAGCATTTT
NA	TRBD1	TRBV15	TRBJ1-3	CATSSGTGLRGNTIYF	TGTGCCACCAGCAGCGGGACAGGCCTCCGGGGAAACACCATATATTTT
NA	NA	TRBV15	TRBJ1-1	CATSREAGNTEAFF	TGTGCCACCAGCAGAGAGGCCGGGAACACTGAAGCTTTCTTT
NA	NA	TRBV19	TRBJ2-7	CASSMQHNGVSYEQYF	TGTGCCAGTAGTATGCAACACAACGGCGTTTCCTACGAGCAGTACTTC
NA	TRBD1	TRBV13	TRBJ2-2	CASSTRQGANTGELFF	TGTGCCAGCAGCACCCGGCAGGGGGCCAACACCGGGGAGCTGTTTTTT
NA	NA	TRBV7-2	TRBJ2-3	CASSGTEGVTQYF	TGTGCCAGCAGCGGAACCGAGGGAGTTACGCAGTATTTT
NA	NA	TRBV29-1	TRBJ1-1	CSVGTNTEAFF	TGCAGCGTTGGGACGAACACTGAAGCTTTCTTT
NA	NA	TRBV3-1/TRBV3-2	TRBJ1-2	CASSQLDGGYTF	TGTGCCAGCAGCCAACTCGATGGTGGCTACACCTTC
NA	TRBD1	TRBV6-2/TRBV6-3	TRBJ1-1	CASSQNRGAMNTEAFF	TGTGCCAGCAGCCAAAACAGGGGGGCCATGAACACTGAAGCTTTCTTT
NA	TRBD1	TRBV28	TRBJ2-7	CASRDQTGVDEQYF	TGTGCCAGCAGAGACCAGACAGGGGTCGACGAGCAGTACTTC
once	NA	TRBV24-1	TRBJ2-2	CATSDLLRTGELFF	TGTGCCACCAGTGATTTGCTGAGAACGGGGGAGCTGTTTTTT
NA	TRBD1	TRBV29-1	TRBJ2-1	CSVEGWDRVGEQFF	TGCAGCGTTGAAGGATGGGACAGGGTCGGAGAGCAGTTCTTC
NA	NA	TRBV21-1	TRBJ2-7	CASRPGYEQYF	TGTGCCAGCAGACCGGGATACGAGCAGTACTTC
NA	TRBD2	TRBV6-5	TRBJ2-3	CASSYLTSGSIYTQYF	TGTGCCAGCAGTTACTTGACTAGCGGGAGTATTTATACGCAGTATTTT
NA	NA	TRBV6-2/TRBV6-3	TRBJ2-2	CASSYPPSNIGELFF	TGTGCCAGCAGTTATCCCCCTAGTAATATCGGGGAGCTGTTTTTT
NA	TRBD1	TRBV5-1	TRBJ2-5	CASTEGGAETQYF	TGCGCCAGCACGGAAGGGGGCGCAGAGACCCAGTACTTC
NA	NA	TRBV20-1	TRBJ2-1	CSASSDKYNEQFF	TGCAGTGCTAGTTCGGACAAGTACAATGAGCAGTTCTTC
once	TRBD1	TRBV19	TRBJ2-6	CASSIGPGGPRSGANVLTF	TGTGCCAGTAGTATAGGCCCAGGGGGCCCCCGCTCTGGGGCCAACGTCCTGACTTTC
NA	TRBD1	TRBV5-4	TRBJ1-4	CASSPWTGSQEEKLFF	TGTGCCAGCAGCCCCTGGACAGGAAGTCAGGAGGAAAAACTGTTTTTT
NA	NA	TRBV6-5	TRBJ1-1	CASSNSGEAFF	TGTGCCAGCAGTAACAGCGGAGAAGCTTTCTTT
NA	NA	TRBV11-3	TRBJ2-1	CASSLALGSSYNEQFF	TGTGCCAGCAGCTTAGCGCTAGGGAGCTCCTACAATGAGCAGTTCTTC
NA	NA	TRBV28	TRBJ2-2	CASSPTVTYTGELFF	TGTGCCAGCAGTCCGACAGTTACCTACACCGGGGAGCTGTTTTTT
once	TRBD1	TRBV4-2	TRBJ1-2	CASSHYTGAEYGYTF	TGTGCCAGCAGCCATTATACAGGGGCGGAATATGGCTACACCTTC
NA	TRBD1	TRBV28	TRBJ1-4	CASSQTGRREKLFF	TGTGCCAGCAGTCAGACAGGGAGGAGAGAAAAACTGTTTTTT
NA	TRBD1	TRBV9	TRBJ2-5	CASSAGGIGETQYF	TGTGCCAGCAGCGCAGGGGGCATTGGGGAGACCCAGTACTTC
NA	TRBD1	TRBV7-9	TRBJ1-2	CASIPRTGAGYTF	TGTGCCAGCATCCCAAGGACAGGGGCTGGCTACACCTTC
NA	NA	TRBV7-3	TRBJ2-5	CASSLIGGVVHF	TGTGCCAGCAGCTTAATAGGCGGGGTTGTCCACTTC
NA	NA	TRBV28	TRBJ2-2	CASRTLAIGELFF	TGTGCCAGCAGGACTCTAGCGATCGGGGAGCTGTTTTTT
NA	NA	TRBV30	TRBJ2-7	CAWSPGTPAGLNF	TGTGCCTGGAGTCCCGGGACTCCCGCCGGGTTGAACTTC
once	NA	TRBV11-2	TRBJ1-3	CASSLGMTGDLYF	TGTGCCAGCAGCTTAGGTATGACAGGCGACCTATATTTT
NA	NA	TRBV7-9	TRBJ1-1	CASSPRPGNTEAFF	TGTGCCAGCAGCCCTCGGCCGGGGAACACTGAAGCTTTCTTT
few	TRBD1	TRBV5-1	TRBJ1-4	CASTRAGTGGEKLFF	TGCGCCAGCACCCGGGCCGGGACAGGAGGAGAAAAACTGTTTTTT
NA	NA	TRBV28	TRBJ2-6	CASSPLGPPGNVLTF	TGTGCCAGCAGCCCCCTAGGGCCCCCGGGCAACGTCCTGACTTTC
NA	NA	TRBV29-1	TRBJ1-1	CSGELGLNTEAFF	TGCAGCGGTGAATTAGGGTTGAACACTGAAGCTTTCTTT